Reported below is one T cell receptor (beta chain). V was clipped by 8 bases and J by 1 base; unmatched bases: 7. There are 14 residues in the CDR3. Germline V gene sequence: CDR1 SSHAT, CDR2 FNYEAQ (reference sequence). The sample originates from a study of blood T cell repertoires in COVID-19. Study overall: From T cells, B-cell-depleted T cells, or PBMCs came the material, which was cDNA or gDNA.

Authors' analysis steps: Amplification with reference gene primers provided the estimates of nucleated cell counts. Sequenced by immunoSEQ multiplex PCR; TCRdb stores in-frame clones only, minus some. V and J calls and clone size are as listed in that table; D and trimming were resolved from the DNA. The profile shows over 110,000 clones, around 81% of them singletons. This chain links TRBV7-7 with TRBJ2-5, with TRBD1 matching over 7 bases. The sequence was obtained from a human donor in a cohort sampled during active COVID-19. The sequencing input was peripheral blood. The CDR3, as DNA: TGTGCCAGCTCACGACAGGGACGCCAAGAGACCCAGTACTTC. As protein: CASSRQGRQETQYF.